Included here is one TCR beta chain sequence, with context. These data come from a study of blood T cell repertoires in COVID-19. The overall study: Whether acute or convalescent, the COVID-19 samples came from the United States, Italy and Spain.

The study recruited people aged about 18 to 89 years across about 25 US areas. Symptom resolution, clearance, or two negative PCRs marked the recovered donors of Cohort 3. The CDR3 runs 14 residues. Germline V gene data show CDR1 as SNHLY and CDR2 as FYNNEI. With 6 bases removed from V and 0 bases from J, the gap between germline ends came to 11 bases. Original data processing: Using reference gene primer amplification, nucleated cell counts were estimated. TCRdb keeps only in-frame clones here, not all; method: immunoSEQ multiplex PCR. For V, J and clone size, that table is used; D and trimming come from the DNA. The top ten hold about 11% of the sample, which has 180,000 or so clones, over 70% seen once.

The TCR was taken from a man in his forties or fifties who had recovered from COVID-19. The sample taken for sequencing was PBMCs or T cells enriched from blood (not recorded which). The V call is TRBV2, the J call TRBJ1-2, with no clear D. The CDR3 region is CASSVTSPNYGYTF. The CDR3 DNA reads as TGTGCCAGCAGCGTTACTTCGCCTAACTATGGCTACACCTTC. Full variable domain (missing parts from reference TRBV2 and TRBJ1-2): EPEVTQTPSHQVTQMGQEVILRCVPISNHLYFYWYRQILGQKVEFLVSFYNNEISEKSEIFDDQFSVERPDGSNFTLKIRSTKLEDSAMYFCASSVTSPNYGYTFGSGTRLTVV.